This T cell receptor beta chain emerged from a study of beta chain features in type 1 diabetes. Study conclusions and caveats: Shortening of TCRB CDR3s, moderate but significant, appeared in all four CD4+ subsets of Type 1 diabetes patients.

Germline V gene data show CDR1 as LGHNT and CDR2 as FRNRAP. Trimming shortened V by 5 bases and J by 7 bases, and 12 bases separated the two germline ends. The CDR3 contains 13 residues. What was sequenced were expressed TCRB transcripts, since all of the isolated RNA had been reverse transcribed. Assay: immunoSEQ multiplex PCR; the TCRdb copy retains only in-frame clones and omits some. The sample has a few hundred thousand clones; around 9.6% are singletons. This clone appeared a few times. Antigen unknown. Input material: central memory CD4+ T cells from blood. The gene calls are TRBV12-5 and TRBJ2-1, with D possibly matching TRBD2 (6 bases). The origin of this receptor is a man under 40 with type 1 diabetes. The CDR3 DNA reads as TGTGCTAGTGGTCAGGACTACCTGAATGAGCAGTTCTTC. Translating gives CASGQDYLNEQFF.